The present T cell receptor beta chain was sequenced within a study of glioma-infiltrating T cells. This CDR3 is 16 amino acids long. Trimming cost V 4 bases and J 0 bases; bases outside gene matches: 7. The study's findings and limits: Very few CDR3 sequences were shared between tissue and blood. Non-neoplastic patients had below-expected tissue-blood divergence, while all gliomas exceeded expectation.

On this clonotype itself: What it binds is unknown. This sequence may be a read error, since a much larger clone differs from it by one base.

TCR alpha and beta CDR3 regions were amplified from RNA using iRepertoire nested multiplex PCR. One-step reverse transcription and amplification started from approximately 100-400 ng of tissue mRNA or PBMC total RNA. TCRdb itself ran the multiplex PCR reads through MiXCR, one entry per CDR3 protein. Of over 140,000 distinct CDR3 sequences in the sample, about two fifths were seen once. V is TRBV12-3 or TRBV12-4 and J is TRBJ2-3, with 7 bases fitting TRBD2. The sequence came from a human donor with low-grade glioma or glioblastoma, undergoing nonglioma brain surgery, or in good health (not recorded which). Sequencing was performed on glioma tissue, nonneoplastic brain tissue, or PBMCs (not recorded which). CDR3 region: CASSSRTRGSTDTQYF. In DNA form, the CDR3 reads TGTGCCAGCAGTTCCCGGACTAGAGGGAGCACAGATACGCAGTATTTT.